A selection of T cell receptor beta chains follows, all from one sample in a study of T cells in Graves' hyperthyroidism and ophthalmopathy. TCRdb independently ran MiXCR on the multiplex PCR reads; one entry per CDR3 protein. This table holds 340,000 or so distinct CDR3 sequences, around 23% found once. The specimen was blood. Receptor source: a woman between 50 and 59 years old with Graves' hyperthyroidism. The CDR3 runs from the conserved cysteine through the conserved F or W. The D gene is left open where the match is weak. The size of a clone is reported for some rows only, either as once, few or many, or as a class for expanded clones.

TRBV5-1,.,many,TRBJ1-1,CASSYDRLNTEAFF,TGCGCCAGCAGTTACGACCGACTGAACACTGAAGCTTTCTTT
TRBV7-2,.,few,TRBJ1-2,CASSPPPGGYTF,TGTGCCAGCAGTCCCCCTCCCGGTGGCTACACCTTC
TRBV5-6,.,many,TRBJ2-1,CASSFGATGTHFSREQFF,TGTGCCAGCAGTTTTGGTGCAACCGGGACCCATTTCTCGCGTGAGCAGTTCTTC
TRBV12-3/TRBV12-4,.,many,TRBJ1-4,CASSLEGAATNEKLFF,TGTGCCAGCAGTTTAGAGGGCGCCGCAACTAATGAAAAACTGTTTTTT
TRBV19,.,.,TRBJ2-1,CASSIEGGHGNNEQFF,TGTGCCAGTAGTATAGAGGGGGGACACGGGAACAATGAGCAGTTCTTC
TRBV6-1,.,many,TRBJ1-1,CASSEWGPHSEAFF,TGTGCCAGCAGTGAATGGGGGCCGCACTCTGAAGCTTTCTTT
TRBV12-3/TRBV12-4,TRBD2,.,TRBJ2-1,CASSSTSDYNEQFF,TGTGCCAGCAGTTCGACTAGCGACTACAATGAGCAGTTCTTC
TRBV5-1,.,.,TRBJ2-2,CASSLAGAANTGELFF,TGCGCCAGCAGCTTGGCCGGAGCGGCGAACACCGGGGAGCTGTTTTTT
TRBV28,TRBD1,few,TRBJ2-5,CASNPTGTVTQETQYF,TGTGCCAGCAACCCGACCGGGACAGTGACCCAAGAGACCCAGTACTTC
TRBV30,TRBD1,many,TRBJ2-7,CAWSRGGQGAHEQYF,TGTGCCTGGAGTAGAGGGGGACAGGGGGCACACGAGCAGTACTTC
TRBV28,.,few,TRBJ1-5,CASGESRNQPQHF,TGTGCCAGCGGGGAGTCGCGCAATCAGCCCCAGCATTTT
TRBV4-1,.,many,TRBJ1-1,CASSQRAVQGRRTEAFF,TGCGCCAGCAGCCAGAGGGCAGTACAGGGACGAAGGACTGAAGCTTTCTTT
TRBV9,TRBD2,few,TRBJ2-3,CASSVGRGETDTQYF,TGTGCCAGCAGCGTAGGGCGGGGGGAAACAGATACGCAGTATTTT
TRBV3-1,TRBD2,many,TRBJ2-1,CASSPRLAGGAGYNEQFF,TGTGCCAGCAGCCCTCGTCTAGCGGGAGGGGCCGGGTACAATGAGCAGTTCTTC
TRBV24-1,.,.,TRBJ2-2,CATSSTVWTMTGKFNTGELFF,TGTGCCACCTCTTCCACCGTATGGACTATGACAGGGAAATTTAACACCGGGGAGCTGTTTTTT
TRBV6-1,TRBD1,.,TRBJ1-3,CASSLDRASGNTIYF,TGTGCCAGCAGCTTGGACAGGGCCTCTGGAAACACCATATATTTT
TRBV29-1,.,.,TRBJ1-1,CSAKSGRGGGNTEAFF,TGCAGCGCAAAAAGCGGGAGAGGGGGAGGGAACACTGAAGCTTTCTTT
TRBV14,TRBD2,many,TRBJ2-3,CASPRGRPGTSSTDTQYF,TGTGCCAGCCCGCGGGGGCGCCCCGGGACTAGCAGCACAGATACGCAGTATTTT
TRBV9,.,few,TRBJ1-3,CASSERPGLTLGNTIYF,TGTGCCAGCAGCGAGAGGCCGGGACTCACGCTCGGAAACACCATATATTTT
TRBV5-1,.,.,TRBJ1-2,CASSVDNYGYTF,TGCGCCAGCAGCGTTGACAATTATGGCTACACCTTC
TRBV3-1,TRBD2,.,TRBJ2-5,CASSQAVSGVRETQYF,TGTGCCAGCAGCCAAGCGGTTAGCGGGGTGCGGGAGACCCAGTACTTC
TRBV28,TRBD2,.,TRBJ2-7,CASSPGTKQYF,TGTGCCAGCAGTCCGGGGACTAAGCAGTACTTC
TRBV7-9,TRBD1,many,TRBJ1-1,CASSHRTGRGENTEAFF,TGTGCCAGCAGCCATCGGACAGGGCGAGGAGAGAACACTGAAGCTTTCTTT
TRBV5-1,.,many,TRBJ1-1,CASSSAQLANTEAFF,TGCGCCAGCAGCTCGGCACAGCTAGCCAACACTGAAGCTTTCTTT
TRBV4-1,.,few,TRBJ2-1,CASSQPGTNEQFF,TGCGCCAGCAGCCAGCCAGGCACCAATGAGCAGTTCTTC
TRBV19,.,few,TRBJ1-5,CASSIDGGGQPQHF,TGTGCCAGTAGTATAGATGGGGGCGGGCAGCCCCAGCATTTT
TRBV18,TRBD1,many,TRBJ1-1,CASSPMVGGTGGSEAFF,TGTGCCAGCTCACCAATGGTTGGCGGGACAGGGGGTTCTGAAGCTTTCTTT
TRBV28,TRBD1,.,TRBJ1-5,CASSNRDRDNQPQHF,TGTGCCAGCAGTAACCGGGACAGGGACAATCAGCCCCAGCATTTT
TRBV12-3/TRBV12-4,TRBD1,many,TRBJ1-4,CASSPHRGRELFF,TGTGCCAGCAGTCCACACAGGGGGCGGGAACTGTTTTTT
TRBV7-2,.,.,TRBJ2-5,CASSLGRGRRETQYF,TGTGCCAGCAGCTTAGGCCGGGGGCGCCGGGAGACCCAGTACTTC
TRBV5-1,.,once,TRBJ1-5,CASSLGGAANQPQHF,TGCGCCAGCAGCTTGGGGGGGGCGGCCAATCAGCCCCAGCATTTT
TRBV28,.,many,TRBJ2-7,CASSDPPGQPTYEQYF,TGTGCCAGCAGTGACCCTCCCGGACAGCCTACCTACGAGCAGTACTTC
TRBV29-1,.,.,TRBJ2-1,CSVGQRVGNEQFF,TGCAGCGTTGGACAGCGGGTGGGCAATGAGCAGTTCTTC
TRBV28,.,few,TRBJ1-3,CASSYHGGRGNTIYF,TGTGCCAGCAGCTACCATGGGGGGCGAGGAAACACCATATATTTT
TRBV9,.,.,TRBJ2-1,CASSVIGSRSSYNEQFF,TGTGCCAGCAGCGTTATCGGATCTAGGAGCTCCTACAATGAGCAGTTCTTC
TRBV18,.,many,TRBJ1-2,CASSPTDGEGYGYTF,TGTGCCAGCTCCCCTACGGACGGCGAGGGCTATGGCTACACCTTC
TRBV4-1,.,.,TRBJ2-5,CASSQDRSAGRETQYF,TGCGCCAGCAGCCAAGATCGAAGCGCCGGCAGGGAGACCCAGTACTTC
TRBV6-1,TRBD2,many,TRBJ2-1,CASRPRAGVLNEQFF,TGTGCCAGCAGACCACGAGCGGGAGTTCTCAATGAGCAGTTCTTC
TRBV28,.,many,TRBJ2-5,CASSFMLGAGPETQYF,TGTGCCAGCAGTTTTATGCTTGGGGCAGGGCCAGAGACCCAGTACTTC
TRBV6-1,.,few,TRBJ2-2,CASRQGGGELFF,TGTGCCAGCAGGCAGGGAGGTGGGGAGCTGTTTTTT
TRBV24-1,.,.,TRBJ2-5,CATSGSLKETQYF,TGTGCCACCAGCGGGAGCTTGAAGGAGACCCAGTACTTC
TRBV27,.,.,TRBJ2-6,CASSLSPLGGANVLTF,TGTGCCAGCAGTTTATCCCCTTTGGGTGGGGCCAACGTCCTGACTTTC
TRBV12-3/TRBV12-4,.,.,TRBJ1-5,CAGTSPLQPQHF,TGTGCCGGCACCTCCCCCCTACAGCCCCAGCATTTT